A selection of T cell receptor beta chains follows, all from one sample in a study of blood T cell repertoires in COVID-19. Using immunoSEQ multiplex PCR, the repertoire was profiled, and TCRdb retains in-frame clones only, with some absent. The table includes approximately 150,000 clones, roughly 90% detected once. The specimen sequenced was peripheral blood. These receptors were obtained from a man aged 65 to 85 with active COVID-19. Each CDR3 is given with its conserved first and last residue. Each record gives: J gene, D gene, V gene, clone size, CDR3 protein, CDR3 DNA. A D gene is named only where the DNA matches it firmly. Clone size is stated in some rows and not others, as once, few, many or a class when expanded.

J: TRBJ2-7; D: TRBD2; V: TRBV7-7; size: .; CDR3: CASSSRSGSREQYF; DNA: TGTGCTAGCAGCTCCCGTAGCGGGAGCCGCGAGCAGTACTTC
J: TRBJ1-6; D: TRBD1; V: TRBV28; size: .; CDR3: CAGQGASYNSPLHF; DNA: TGTGCCGGACAGGGGGCTTCCTATAATTCACCCCTCCACTTT
J: TRBJ1-1; D: .; V: TRBV5-1; size: .; CDR3: CASSLHDKTGAEAFF; DNA: TGCGCCAGCAGCCTACATGACAAGACGGGGGCTGAAGCTTTCTTT
J: TRBJ2-7; D: .; V: TRBV6-5; size: .; CDR3: CASSLNPENYEQYF; DNA: TGTGCCAGCAGTCTCAACCCAGAAAACTACGAGCAGTACTTC
J: TRBJ2-1; D: TRBD2; V: TRBV5-6; size: .; CDR3: CASSRGSAYNEQFF; DNA: TGTGCCAGCAGCCGCGGGAGCGCCTACAATGAGCAGTTCTTC
J: TRBJ1-1; D: .; V: TRBV3-1/TRBV3-2; size: .; CDR3: CASSPLGRDTEAFF; DNA: TGTGCCAGCAGCCCCCTTGGGAGGGACACTGAAGCTTTCTTT
J: TRBJ2-3; D: .; V: TRBV5-1; size: .; CDR3: CASSLSGLSTDTQYF; DNA: TGCGCCAGCAGCTTGTCCGGGTTGAGCACAGATACGCAGTATTTT
J: TRBJ2-7; D: TRBD1; V: TRBV2; size: .; CDR3: CASSLDRGGGEQYF; DNA: TGTGCCAGCAGTCTTGACAGGGGTGGGGGCGAGCAGTACTTC
J: TRBJ2-3; D: .; V: TRBV28; size: once; CDR3: CASKGALWNTDTQYF; DNA: TGTGCCAGCAAAGGGGCCCTATGGAACACAGATACGCAGTATTTT
J: TRBJ2-7; D: .; V: TRBV20-1; size: .; CDR3: CSASGSQGRREQYF; DNA: TGCAGTGCTAGTGGGTCGCAGGGTAGGCGGGAGCAGTACTTC
J: TRBJ2-1; D: TRBD2; V: TRBV11-3; size: once; CDR3: CASSSHGLGRGINNEQFF; DNA: TGTGCCAGCAGCTCCCACGGACTAGGTCGGGGGATTAACAATGAGCAGTTCTTC
J: TRBJ2-3; D: TRBD2; V: TRBV2; size: .; CDR3: CASHGGADTQYF; DNA: TGTGCCAGCCATGGGGGGGCAGATACGCAGTATTTT
J: TRBJ2-3; D: .; V: TRBV19; size: once; CDR3: CASTGPRDTDTQYF; DNA: TGTGCCAGTACCGGGCCACGGGACACAGATACGCAGTATTTT
J: TRBJ2-1; D: TRBD2; V: TRBV5-5; size: .; CDR3: CASSSHSTSGIIYNEQFF; DNA: TGTGCCAGCAGCTCTCACTCGACTAGCGGGATTATCTACAATGAGCAGTTCTTC
J: TRBJ2-7; D: TRBD2; V: TRBV7-2; size: .; CDR3: CASSQIAGGYEQYF; DNA: TGTGCCAGCAGCCAGATAGCGGGGGGGTACGAGCAGTACTTC
J: TRBJ1-1; D: .; V: TRBV5-8; size: .; CDR3: CASSFRGNTEAFF; DNA: TGTGCCAGCAGCTTTAGGGGGAACACTGAAGCTTTCTTT
J: TRBJ2-1; D: .; V: TRBV5-1; size: .; CDR3: CASSIGTGLDNEQFF; DNA: TGCGCCAGCAGCATCGGAACAGGGTTGGACAATGAGCAGTTCTTC
J: TRBJ2-2; D: TRBD1; V: TRBV5-1; size: .; CDR3: CASSRWGQGARNIIAGELFF; DNA: TGCGCCAGCAGCCGGTGGGGACAGGGGGCGCGGAATATAATTGCCGGGGAGCTGTTTTTT
J: TRBJ1-1; D: .; V: TRBV19; size: .; CDR3: CASSIAVEGTEAFF; DNA: TGTGCCAGTAGTATTGCTGTGGAGGGGACTGAAGCTTTCTTT
J: TRBJ2-7; D: TRBD1; V: TRBV5-4; size: .; CDR3: CASSLGGTGGVYEQYF; DNA: TGTGCCAGCAGCTTGGGAGGGACAGGGGGGGTCTACGAGCAGTACTTC
J: TRBJ2-1; D: TRBD1; V: TRBV28; size: once; CDR3: CASSLPPGQENNEQFF; DNA: TGTGCCAGCAGTTTACCCCCGGGACAGGAAAACAATGAGCAGTTCTTC
J: TRBJ2-7; D: .; V: TRBV3-1/TRBV3-2; size: .; CDR3: CASSQQRRGWYF; DNA: TGTGCTAGCAGCCAGCAGCGCCGAGGGTGGTACTTC
J: TRBJ2-7; D: TRBD2; V: TRBV5-4; size: .; CDR3: CASSSRASGTYEQYF; DNA: TGTGCCAGCAGCTCGAGGGCTAGCGGGACCTACGAGCAGTACTTC
J: TRBJ1-6; D: TRBD1; V: TRBV10-3; size: .; CDR3: CATRTGGQSSYNSPLHF; DNA: TGTGCCACCCGGACAGGGGGCCAAAGCTCCTATAATTCACCCCTCCACTTT
J: TRBJ2-3; D: .; V: TRBV4-1; size: .; CDR3: CASSPIETAGGTDTQYF; DNA: TGCGCCAGCAGCCCAATAGAGACGGCAGGGGGCACAGATACGCAGTATTTT
J: TRBJ2-2; D: TRBD2; V: TRBV11-2; size: .; CDR3: CASSPTLAGGLSVTGELFF; DNA: TGTGCCAGCAGCCCTACACTAGCGGGAGGGCTGTCGGTCACCGGGGAGCTGTTTTTT
J: TRBJ1-1; D: .; V: TRBV9; size: .; CDR3: CASSVVANAEAFF; DNA: TGTGCCAGCAGCGTAGTAGCCAACGCTGAAGCTTTCTTT
J: TRBJ2-7; D: .; V: TRBV18; size: .; CDR3: CACSPTGTGEQYF; DNA: TGTGCCTGCTCACCTACAGGGACGGGGGAGCAGTACTTC
J: TRBJ2-7; D: .; V: TRBV7-9; size: few; CDR3: CASSRQSYEQYF; DNA: TGTGCCAGCAGCCGACAGAGCTACGAGCAGTACTTC
J: TRBJ2-6; D: TRBD2; V: TRBV4-1; size: .; CDR3: CASSQDRTSGSFGANVLTF; DNA: TGCGCCAGCAGCCAAGATCGAACTAGCGGGAGTTTTGGGGCCAACGTCCTGACTTTC
J: TRBJ1-1; D: TRBD1; V: TRBV27; size: .; CDR3: CASKGETDRGTFF; DNA: TGTGCCAGCAAGGGGGAAACGGACAGGGGAACTTTCTTT